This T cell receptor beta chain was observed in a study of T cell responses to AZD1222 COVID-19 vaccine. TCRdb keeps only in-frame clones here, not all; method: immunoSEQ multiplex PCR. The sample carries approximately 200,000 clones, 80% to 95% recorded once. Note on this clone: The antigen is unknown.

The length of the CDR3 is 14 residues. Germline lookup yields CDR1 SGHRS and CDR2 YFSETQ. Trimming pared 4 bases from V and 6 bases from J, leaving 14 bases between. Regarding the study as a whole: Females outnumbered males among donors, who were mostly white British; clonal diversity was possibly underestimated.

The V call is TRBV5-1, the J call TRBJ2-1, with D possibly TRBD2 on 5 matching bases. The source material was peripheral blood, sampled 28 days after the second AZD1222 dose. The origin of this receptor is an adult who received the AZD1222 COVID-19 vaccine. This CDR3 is CASSRGGAGNEQFF. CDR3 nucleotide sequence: TGCGCCAGCAGCCGGGGTGGAGCTGGCAATGAGCAGTTCTTC.